This is a list of T cell receptor beta chains from one sample in a study of T cells after posttransplantation cyclophosphamide. Clones were read by immunoSEQ multiplex PCR, and TCRdb kept only the in-frame ones, dropping some. The sample holds 15,000 to 25,000 clones, around 90% seen once. The starting material was PBMCs, obtained after allogeneic stem cell transplant with posttransplant cyclophosphamide. These receptors all come from a female patient aged 40-49 years who received an allogeneic stem cell transplant from a related donor, was CMV-positive, and had no GVHD. A share of the T cells may be of graft donor origin. Both conserved end residues are trimmed from each CDR3.

v_gene	j_gene	CDR3aa
TRBV19	TRBJ2-1	ASSRIAGVGNEQF
TRBV19	TRBJ2-7	ASRESGTGGSEQY
TRBV5-1	TRBJ2-2	ASSPDRANTGELF
TRBV5-1	TRBJ1-2	ASSLGNVQGNYGYT
TRBV11-2	TRBJ1-4	ASSLTVTNEKLF
TRBV7-6	TRBJ2-7	ASSLEDRGNEQY
TRBV2	TRBJ2-7	ASRETGGYEQY
TRBV29-1	TRBJ2-7	SVVHVGQGKVPYEQY
TRBV19	TRBJ2-7	ASSSRDSSYEQY
TRBV9	TRBJ2-3	ASKGLTGSTDTQY
TRBV19	TRBJ2-5	ASTGQPRETQY
TRBV7-9	TRBJ1-5	ASRGGAGQPQH
TRBV19	TRBJ1-5	ASSIEETGFYQPQH
TRBV5-8	TRBJ1-5	ASSLPLTVRNQPQH